A single TCR beta chain is shown here with its context. This CDR3 is 16 amino acids long. CDR1 and CDR2 from the germline V gene are SGHTA and FQGTGA. V lost 5 bases to trimming and J lost 1 base, with 17 bases between them. The sample originates from a study of T cells after posttransplantation cyclophosphamide. Sequenced by immunoSEQ multiplex PCR; TCRdb stores in-frame clones only, minus some. The table lists 7,500 to 10,000 clones, about four fifths of them singletons, with over 12% in the top ten. Busulfan-fludarabine conditioning, marrow transplant, and cyclophosphamide on days +3 and +4 were administered.

The rearrangement links TRBV7-3 to TRBJ2-5, with D possibly being TRBD2 (6 bases). This TCR came from a female patient in her 40s who received an allogeneic stem cell transplant from a related donor, was CMV-positive, and had no GVHD. The graft donor may account for some of the T cells. Sample: PBMCs, taken 1903 days after a stem cell transplant with posttransplant cyclophosphamide. Here the CDR3 reads CASSVEGAPGQETQYF. In DNA, the CDR3 is TGTGCCAGCAGCGTGGAGGGCGCCCCTGGCCAAGAGACCCAGTACTTC.